This TCR beta chain stems from a study of blood T cell repertoires in COVID-19. This CDR3 comprises 16 residues. Germline assignment: CDR1 MGHRA and CDR2 YSYEKL. Trimming took 3 bases from V and 5 from J; bases not matched to a gene: 10. Generated by immunoSEQ multiplex PCR, the TCRdb table keeps only in-frame clones and is missing some. The data contain more than 200,000 clones, 86% of them seen just once; the ten biggest clones take up around 10%. The sequenced sample was peripheral blood. The origin of this receptor is a man aged 45-65 years with COVID-19, enrolled during active disease. V usage is TRBV4-1 and J usage is TRBJ2-5; 9 positions agree with TRBD2. CDR3 region: CASSHYLAGPGETQYF. The CDR3, as DNA: TGCGCCAGCAGCCATTATCTAGCGGGGCCAGGGGAGACCCAGTACTTC.